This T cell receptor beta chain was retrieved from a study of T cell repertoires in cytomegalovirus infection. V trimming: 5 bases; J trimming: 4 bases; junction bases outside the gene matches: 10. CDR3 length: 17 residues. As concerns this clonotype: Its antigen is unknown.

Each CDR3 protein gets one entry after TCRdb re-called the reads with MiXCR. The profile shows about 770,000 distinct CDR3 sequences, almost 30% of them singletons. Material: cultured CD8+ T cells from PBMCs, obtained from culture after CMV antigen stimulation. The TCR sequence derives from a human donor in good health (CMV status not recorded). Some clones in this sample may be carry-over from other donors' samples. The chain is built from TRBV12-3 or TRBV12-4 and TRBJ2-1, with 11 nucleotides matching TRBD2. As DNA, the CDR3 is TGTGCCAGCAGTACATTTAGCGGGGGGGACATTTACAATGAGCAGTTCTTC. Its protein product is CASSTFSGGDIYNEQFF.